This note documents a single T cell receptor beta chain sequence. The data stem from a study of blood T cell repertoires in COVID-19. Study in general: Samples taken during acute and convalescent COVID-19 were collected in the United States, Italy and Spain. Nucleic acid was either cDNA or gDNA, and it came from T cells, B-cell-depleted T cells, or PBMCs.

The CDR3 extends over 13 amino acids. Between the trimmed V and J ends, which lost 6 bases and 2 bases, there was a span of 10 bases. In germline, CDR1 is SNHLY, CDR2 FYNNEI. Original analysis: Nucleated cell number was recorded as an estimate derived from reference gene primer amplification. Sequenced by immunoSEQ multiplex PCR; TCRdb stores in-frame clones only, minus some. Clone size and V and J calls were adopted from that table, with D and trimming inferred from the DNA. The sample has fewer than 350,000 clones, around 88% seen once. Sequenced: peripheral blood. The genes are TRBV2 and TRBJ1-2; D perhaps matches TRBD1 (5 bases). This sequence originates from a man in his forties with acute or convalescent COVID-19. The CDR3 loop is CASRVTVNYGYTF. The CDR3 coding sequence is TGTGCCAGCAGGGTGACAGTAAACTATGGCTACACCTTC.